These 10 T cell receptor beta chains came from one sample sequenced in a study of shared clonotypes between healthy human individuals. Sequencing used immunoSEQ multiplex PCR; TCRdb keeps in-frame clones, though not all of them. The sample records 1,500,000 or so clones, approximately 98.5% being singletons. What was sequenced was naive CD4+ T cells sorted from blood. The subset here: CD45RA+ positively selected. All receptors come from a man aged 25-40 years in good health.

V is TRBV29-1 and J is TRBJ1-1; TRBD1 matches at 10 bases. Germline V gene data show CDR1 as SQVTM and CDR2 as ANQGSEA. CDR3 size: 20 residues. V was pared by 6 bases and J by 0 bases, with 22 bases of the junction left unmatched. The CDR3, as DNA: TGCAGCGTCCCAAACCGGGGAATGGGACAGGGGCGGGAGATGAACACTGAAGCTTTCTTT. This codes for CSVPNRGMGQGREMNTEAFF.

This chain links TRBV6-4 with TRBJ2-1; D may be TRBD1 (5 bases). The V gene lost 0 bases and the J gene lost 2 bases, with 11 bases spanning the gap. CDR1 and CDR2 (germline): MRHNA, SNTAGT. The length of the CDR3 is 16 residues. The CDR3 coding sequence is TGTGCCAGCAGTGACTCGGCTACAGGACCCTACAATGAGCAGTTCTTC. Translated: CASSDSATGPYNEQFF.

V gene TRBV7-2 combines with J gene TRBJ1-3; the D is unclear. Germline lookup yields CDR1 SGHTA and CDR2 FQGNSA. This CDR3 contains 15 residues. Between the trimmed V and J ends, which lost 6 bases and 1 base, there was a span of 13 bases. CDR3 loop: CASSISPVSGNTIYF. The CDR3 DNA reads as TGTGCCAGCAGTATCTCCCCCGTATCTGGAAACACCATATATTTT.

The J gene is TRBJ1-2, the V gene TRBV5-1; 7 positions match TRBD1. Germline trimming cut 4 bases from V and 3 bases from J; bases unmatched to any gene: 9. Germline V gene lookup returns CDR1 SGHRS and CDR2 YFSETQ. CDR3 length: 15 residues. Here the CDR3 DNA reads TGCGCCAGCAGCCCGGTGGGGGACAGTGACTATGGCTACACCTTC. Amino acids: CASSPVGDSDYGYTF.

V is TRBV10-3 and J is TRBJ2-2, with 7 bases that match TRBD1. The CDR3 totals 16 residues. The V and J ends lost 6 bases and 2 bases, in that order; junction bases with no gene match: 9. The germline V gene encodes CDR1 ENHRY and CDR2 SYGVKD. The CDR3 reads CAIRTETGFNTGELFF. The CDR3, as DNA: TGTGCCATCAGGACCGAGACAGGGTTTAACACCGGGGAGCTGTTTTTT.

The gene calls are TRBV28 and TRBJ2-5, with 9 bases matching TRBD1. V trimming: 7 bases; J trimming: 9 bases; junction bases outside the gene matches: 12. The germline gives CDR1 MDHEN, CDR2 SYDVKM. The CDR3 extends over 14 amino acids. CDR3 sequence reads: CASMDRGLNTAQYF. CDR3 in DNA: TGTGCCAGCATGGACAGGGGCCTTAACACTGCCCAGTACTTC. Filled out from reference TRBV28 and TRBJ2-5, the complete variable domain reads DVKVTQSSRYLVKRTGEKVFLECVQDMDHENMFWYRQDPGLGLRLIYFSYDVKMKEKGDIPEGYSVSREKKERFSLILESASTNQTSMYLCASMDRGLNTAQYFGPGTRLLVL.

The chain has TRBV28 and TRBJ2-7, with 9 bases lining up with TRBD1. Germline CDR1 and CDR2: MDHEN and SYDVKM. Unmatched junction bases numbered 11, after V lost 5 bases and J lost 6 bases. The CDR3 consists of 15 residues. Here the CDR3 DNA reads TGTGCCAGCAGTAACCGGGACAGGGATGAGGTCGAGCAGTACTTC. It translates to CASSNRDRDEVEQYF.

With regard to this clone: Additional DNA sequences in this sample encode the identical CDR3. DNA of the CDR3: TGTGCCAGCAGCCAAGATCTAGGTGGGGAGCTGTTTTTT. Protein sequence: CASSQDLGGELFF. The chain is built from TRBV14 and TRBJ2-2, with D uncertain. The CDR3 totals 13 residues. Trimming took off 0 bases at V and 8 bases at J, with 7 bases between the two ends. Germline CDR1 SGHDN, CDR2 FVKESK.

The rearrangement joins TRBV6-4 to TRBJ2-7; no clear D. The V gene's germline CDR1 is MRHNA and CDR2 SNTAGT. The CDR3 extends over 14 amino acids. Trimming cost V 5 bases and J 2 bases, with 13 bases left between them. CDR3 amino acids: CASSHGRATYEQYF. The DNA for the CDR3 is TGTGCCAGCAGTCACGGTAGGGCTACCTACGAGCAGTACTTC.

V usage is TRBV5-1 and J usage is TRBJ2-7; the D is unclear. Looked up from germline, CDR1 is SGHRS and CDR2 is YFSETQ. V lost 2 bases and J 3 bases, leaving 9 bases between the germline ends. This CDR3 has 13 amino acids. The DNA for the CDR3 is TGCGCCAGCAGCTTTGAGTCCAGCTACGAGCAGTACTTC. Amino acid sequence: CASSFESSYEQYF.